A selection of T cell receptor beta chains follows, all from one sample in a study of shared clonotypes between healthy human individuals. Measured with immunoSEQ multiplex PCR; TCRdb has only the in-frame clones, and not every one. The sample yields over 950,000 clones, 60% to 85% seen once. Sequenced input: memory CD4+ T cells from PBMCs. These receptors all stem from a young man in good health. Some clones in this sample may be carry-over from other donors' samples. CDR3s include the opening cysteine and the closing phenylalanine or tryptophan. The D gene is left open where the match is weak. A clone size is listed for some rows: how often the clone was seen (once, few, many), or a class if it is expanded.

J	D	size	V	length	CDR3	DNA
TRBJ1-1	TRBD1	NA	TRBV4-1	15	CASSLDRGGRTEAFF	TGCGCCAGCAGCCTCGACAGGGGGGGTCGCACTGAAGCTTTCTTT
TRBJ2-7	TRBD1	NA	TRBV10-1	13	CAITRGSGYEQYF	TGCGCCATCACCAGGGGGTCGGGCTACGAGCAGTACTTC
TRBJ2-3	NA	NA	TRBV5-1	13	CASSLGGPDTQYF	TGCGCCAGCAGCTTGGGGGGACCAGATACGCAGTATTTT
TRBJ2-7	TRBD1	NA	TRBV19	16	CASSRTGQALSYEQYF	TGTGCCAGTAGTAGAACAGGACAGGCGTTATCCTACGAGCAGTACTTC
TRBJ1-1	NA	NA	TRBV5-1	14	CASSLLLQGTEAFF	TGCGCCAGCAGCTTGTTGTTACAGGGAACTGAAGCTTTCTTT
TRBJ1-5	NA	NA	TRBV28	20	CASSTLNSETGARGNQPQHF	TGTGCCAGCAGTACCCTCAACTCCGAGACCGGGGCAAGGGGCAATCAGCCCCAGCATTTT
TRBJ1-3	TRBD1	NA	TRBV18	16	CASSPGQGAYGNTIYF	TGTGCCAGCTCACCGGGACAGGGGGCATATGGAAACACCATATATTTT
TRBJ1-2	TRBD1	NA	TRBV5-1	14	CASSLGQADYGYTF	TGCGCCAGCAGCTTAGGACAGGCGGACTATGGCTACACCTTC
TRBJ1-3	NA	NA	TRBV30	17	CAWTRVFGRDSGNTIYF	TGTGCCTGGACCCGAGTCTTCGGTCGGGACTCTGGAAACACCATATATTTT
TRBJ2-3	NA	NA	TRBV6-5	14	CASSYSLASDTQYF	TGTGCCAGCAGTTACTCGCTAGCGTCAGATACGCAGTATTTT
TRBJ2-1	NA	NA	TRBV29-1	13	CSALGYSYNEQFF	TGCAGCGCCCTCGGATACTCCTACAATGAGCAGTTCTTC
TRBJ2-5	NA	NA	TRBV19	14	CASSPQDVGETQYF	TGTGCCAGCAGTCCTCAAGATGTTGGGGAGACCCAGTACTTC
TRBJ1-5	NA	few	TRBV28	15	CASRRDTLTNQPQHF	TGTGCCAGCAGACGGGACACCCTTACGAATCAGCCCCAGCATTTT
TRBJ2-7	NA	NA	TRBV6-1	11	CASSEWGEQYF	TGTGCCAGCAGTGAATGGGGGGAGCAGTACTTC
TRBJ2-7	NA	NA	TRBV6-6	15	CASSYSFWGHYEQYF	TGTGCCAGCAGTTACTCGTTTTGGGGGCACTACGAGCAGTACTTC
TRBJ2-4	TRBD2	NA	TRBV11-2	19	CASSLVPTLAGGLRYIQYF	TGTGCCAGCAGCTTAGTTCCCACACTAGCGGGAGGGCTTCGGTACATTCAGTACTTC
TRBJ2-7	NA	NA	TRBV5-1	13	CASSLPGAYEQYF	TGCGCCAGCAGCTTGCCAGGAGCCTACGAGCAGTACTTC
TRBJ2-3	TRBD1	NA	TRBV6-1	14	CASSRDRVSDTQYF	TGTGCCAGCAGTAGGGACAGGGTTTCAGATACGCAGTATTTT
TRBJ2-4	NA	NA	TRBV7-3	14	CASATPGYKNIQYF	TGTGCCAGTGCTACCCCAGGGTACAAAAACATTCAGTACTTC
TRBJ2-5	NA	NA	TRBV29-1	12	CSVGLPAGTQYF	TGCAGCGTTGGCCTACCCGCGGGGACCCAGTACTTC
TRBJ2-7	TRBD2	NA	TRBV5-4	16	CASSQDMGLASCEQYF	TGTGCCAGCAGCCAGGACATGGGACTAGCCTCCTGCGAGCAGTACTTC
TRBJ1-5	TRBD1	NA	TRBV28	13	CASSNRGDQPQHF	TGTGCCAGCAGCAACAGGGGGGATCAGCCCCAGCATTTT
TRBJ2-7	TRBD2	once	TRBV19	15	CASSTRLLGRDEQYF	TGTGCCAGTAGTACTCGACTCCTGGGGAGGGACGAGCAGTACTTC
TRBJ1-5	TRBD1	NA	TRBV5-5	16	CASSLGQGSRNQPQHF	TGTGCCAGCAGCTTAGGACAGGGGAGTCGCAATCAGCCCCAGCATTTT
TRBJ2-5	NA	once	TRBV5-1	14	CASSLGGRVETQYF	TGCGCCAGCAGCTTGGGGGGCAGGGTGGAGACCCAGTACTTC
TRBJ1-2	TRBD1	NA	TRBV9	15	CASSPRDRVDYGYTF	TGTGCCAGCAGCCCAAGGGACAGGGTCGACTATGGCTACACCTTC
TRBJ2-5	NA	NA	TRBV11-2	14	CASSFFSGQETQYF	TGTGCCAGCAGCTTCTTTAGCGGCCAAGAGACCCAGTACTTC
TRBJ1-6	NA	many	TRBV30	15	CAWSVVQGYNSPLHF	TGTGCCTGGAGTGTAGTACAGGGCTATAATTCACCCCTCCACTTT
TRBJ1-2	NA	many	TRBV25-1	13	CASSEYGGGGYTF	TGTGCCAGCAGTGAATATGGGGGCGGAGGCTACACCTTC
TRBJ2-1	TRBD2	NA	TRBV6-1	15	CASSDQGLAVNEQFF	TGTGCCAGCAGTGACCAGGGACTAGCGGTCAATGAGCAGTTCTTC
TRBJ1-1	NA	NA	TRBV28	13	CASSRGGRGVAFF	TGTGCCAGCAGTCGAGGCGGGCGGGGAGTAGCTTTCTTT
TRBJ1-1	NA	NA	TRBV28	14	CASWGGRGRTEAFF	TGTGCCAGCTGGGGAGGAAGAGGTCGCACTGAAGCTTTCTTT
TRBJ1-4	TRBD1	NA	TRBV5-1	14	CASSRTGVGEKLFF	TGCGCCAGCAGTCGGACAGGGGTAGGCGAAAAACTGTTTTTT
TRBJ2-5	NA	NA	TRBV2	14	CASNLSGTQETQYF	TGTGCCAGCAACTTATCCGGGACCCAAGAGACCCAGTACTTC
TRBJ2-7	TRBD1	NA	TRBV29-1	12	CSVKTGLYEQYF	TGCAGCGTCAAGACAGGGCTTTACGAGCAGTACTTC
TRBJ2-7	TRBD2	NA	TRBV2	12	CASRGLAHEQYF	TGTGCCAGCAGAGGACTAGCCCACGAGCAGTACTTC
TRBJ2-4	NA	few	TRBV18	12	CASSPRRGIQYF	TGTGCCAGCTCACCCCGTAGAGGCATTCAGTACTTC
TRBJ2-3	TRBD1	NA	TRBV5-8	16	CASSLGQGVTLDTQYF	TGTGCCAGCAGCTTGGGGCAGGGGGTCACTTTGGATACGCAGTATTTT
TRBJ1-1	NA	NA	TRBV11-2	12	CASSLGHTEAFF	TGTGCCAGCAGCTTAGGCCACACTGAAGCTTTCTTT
TRBJ1-5	NA	NA	TRBV6-6	15	CASSYGSDGNQPQHF	TGTGCCAGCAGTTACGGTTCAGACGGGAATCAGCCCCAGCATTTT
TRBJ1-2	NA	NA	TRBV5-1	13	CASSGRVGYGYTF	TGCGCCAGCAGTGGCAGGGTAGGGTATGGCTACACCTTC
TRBJ2-3	NA	NA	TRBV7-9	13	CASGRARTDTQYF	TGTGCCAGCGGTCGGGCTCGTACAGATACGCAGTATTTT
TRBJ2-7	NA	NA	TRBV6-5	11	CASSSAYEQYF	TGTGCCAGCAGTTCGGCCTACGAGCAGTACTTC
TRBJ1-1	NA	NA	TRBV28	14	CASSHTATNTEAFF	TGTGCCAGCAGTCACACAGCTACGAACACTGAAGCTTTCTTT
TRBJ1-2	NA	many	TRBV30	14	CAWGGPRAKAGYTF	TGTGCCTGGGGGGGGCCGAGGGCAAAGGCTGGCTACACCTTC
TRBJ2-2	NA	few	TRBV7-8	15	CASSSRWGNTGELFF	TGTGCCAGCAGCTCCCGTTGGGGGAACACCGGGGAGCTGTTTTTT
TRBJ2-2	NA	NA	TRBV6-5	14	CASRRDRNTGELFF	TGTGCCAGCAGGCGGGACAGGAACACCGGGGAGCTGTTTTTT
TRBJ2-4	TRBD2	NA	TRBV5-4	19	CASSAPGTSGSAAKNIQYF	TGTGCCAGCAGCGCTCCCGGGACTAGCGGCTCGGCGGCCAAAAACATTCAGTACTTC
TRBJ2-1	TRBD2	NA	TRBV5-4	16	CASSLGLAVSFNEQFF	TGTGCCAGCAGCTTGGGACTAGCGGTGAGTTTCAATGAGCAGTTCTTC
TRBJ2-7	NA	NA	TRBV28	15	CASSSHSFSSYEQYF	TGTGCCAGCAGTTCCCACAGTTTCAGCTCCTACGAGCAGTACTTC
TRBJ2-3	TRBD2	NA	TRBV4-1	16	CASSQPGLAGGPTQYF	TGCGCCAGCAGCCAACCCGGACTAGCGGGAGGGCCAACGCAGTATTTT
TRBJ2-1	NA	NA	TRBV29-1	11	CSVGSGNEQFF	TGCAGCGTTGGTTCAGGGAACGAGCAGTTCTTC
TRBJ1-2	NA	NA	TRBV18	13	CASSSGPRYGYTF	TGTGCCAGCTCAAGTGGGCCCCGGTATGGCTACACCTTC
TRBJ2-1	TRBD2	NA	TRBV7-8	15	CASSLDEREDNEQFF	TGTGCCAGCAGCTTAGACGAGCGGGAGGACAATGAGCAGTTCTTC
TRBJ2-7	TRBD2	NA	TRBV4-3	15	CASSQALAGGYEQYF	TGCGCCAGCAGCCAGGCACTAGCGGGAGGGTACGAGCAGTACTTC
TRBJ2-4	NA	few	TRBV4-1	17	CASSQPTGFGGQNIQYF	TGCGCCAGCAGCCAACCTACTGGCTTCGGGGGTCAAAACATTCAGTACTTC
TRBJ2-3	NA	NA	TRBV28	13	CACRDPRGDTQYF	TGTGCCTGCCGGGACCCACGTGGAGATACGCAGTATTTT